These T cell receptor beta chains were read from a single sample in a study of blood T cell repertoires in COVID-19. Data came from immunoSEQ multiplex PCR; TCRdb stores just in-frame clones and leaves some out. This sample has about 41,000 clones, with roughly 87% found just once. The specimen sequenced was peripheral blood. The receptors were sampled from a man between 60 and 75 years old with acute or convalescent COVID-19. Both conserved end residues are part of each CDR3. A D gene is named only where the DNA matches it firmly. Clone size appears in some rows only: once, few, many, or a class for an expanded clone.

CDR3 DNA,CDR3 protein,V gene,clone size,J gene,D gene
TGTGCCAGCAGTTACGGAGGTAATCAGCCCCAGCATTTT,CASSYGGNQPQHF,TRBV6-6,NA,TRBJ1-5,NA
TGTGCCACCAGTGATGGGAGCGGGGCACCCGAAGAGACCCAGTACTTC,CATSDGSGAPEETQYF,TRBV24-1,NA,TRBJ2-5,TRBD2
TGTGCCAGCACCAAAGCTGGGCTAGGGGGGACCCAGTACTTC,CASTKAGLGGTQYF,TRBV7-9,NA,TRBJ2-5,NA
TGTGCCAGCAGCTTGTTAAACAGCTACGAGCAGTACTTC,CASSLLNSYEQYF,TRBV5-8,NA,TRBJ2-7,NA
TGCGCCAGCAGCGGGGGGACAGGTGCCCGCTATGGCTACACCTTC,CASSGGTGARYGYTF,TRBV5-1,NA,TRBJ1-2,TRBD1
TGTGCCAGCTCCCAGAACGGACAGGGGGCGGATGGCTACACCTTC,CASSQNGQGADGYTF,TRBV18,once,TRBJ1-2,TRBD1
TGTGCCAGCAGCTTTCGGGAGGGAGGCACTGAAGCTTTCTTT,CASSFREGGTEAFF,TRBV6-5,NA,TRBJ1-1,NA
TGTGCCAGCAGCCCGGGGGGGTCCGAGGATACGCAGTATTTT,CASSPGGSEDTQYF,TRBV5-4,NA,TRBJ2-3,TRBD2
TGTGCCAGCAGTTACCCCGGGACAGGGGAAGGCTACACCTTC,CASSYPGTGEGYTF,TRBV6-2/TRBV6-3,NA,TRBJ1-2,TRBD1
TGTGCCAGCAGGGACAGGGTTTCGGATGAGCAGTTCTTC,CASRDRVSDEQFF,TRBV9,few,TRBJ2-1,TRBD1
TGTGCCAGCAGCTTGACGGGGGGCGTGGAGCAGTTCTTC,CASSLTGGVEQFF,TRBV7-6,NA,TRBJ2-1,NA
TGTGCCAGCTCACGACAGGGGGATCGCACCGGGGAGCTGTTTTTT,CASSRQGDRTGELFF,TRBV18,NA,TRBJ2-2,TRBD1
TGTGCCAGCAGTTTCCAGGGTTATGGGGCCAACGTCCTGACTTTC,CASSFQGYGANVLTF,TRBV6-2/TRBV6-3,NA,TRBJ2-6,NA
TGTGCCTGGAGTGTACAGGGCTATGGCTACACCTTC,CAWSVQGYGYTF,TRBV30,NA,TRBJ1-2,NA
TGTGCCTGGAACCGGGACAGAATGAACACTGAAGCTTTCTTT,CAWNRDRMNTEAFF,TRBV30,NA,TRBJ1-1,TRBD1
TGCGCCAGCAGCCAAGGGGGCGTGGGCTCTGGAAACACCATATATTTT,CASSQGGVGSGNTIYF,TRBV4-3,NA,TRBJ1-3,NA
TGTGCCTGGAGTGACCGGACAGCGGATCCCTACGAGCAGTACTTC,CAWSDRTADPYEQYF,TRBV30,NA,TRBJ2-7,NA
TGTGCCAGTAGTACGGGGGGGTCGAGCAATCAGCCCCAGCATTTT,CASSTGGSSNQPQHF,TRBV19,NA,TRBJ1-5,NA
TGTGCCAGCAGTTTACCGGTAGTGCGGGGATCTGGAAACACCATATATTTT,CASSLPVVRGSGNTIYF,TRBV28,NA,TRBJ1-3,NA
TGTGCCAGCAGACAGGGTTCGATCGCCGGGGAGCTGTTTTTT,CASRQGSIAGELFF,TRBV2,NA,TRBJ2-2,NA
TGTGCCAGCAGCGTAGTCGCACAGGGCGGAGAGACCCAGTACTTC,CASSVVAQGGETQYF,TRBV9,NA,TRBJ2-5,NA
TGTGCCAGCAGTTCCTACTGGGGGGGTAATTCACCCCTCCACTTT,CASSSYWGGNSPLHF,TRBV6-5,NA,TRBJ1-6,NA
TGTGCCAGCAGCCGGAGCGGGTCTTACGAGCAGTACTTC,CASSRSGSYEQYF,TRBV7-2,once,TRBJ2-7,NA
TGTGCCAGCAGTGATGACAGGGTCCGCAATCAGCCCCAGCATTTT,CASSDDRVRNQPQHF,TRBV6-2/TRBV6-3,NA,TRBJ1-5,TRBD1
TGTGCCAGCAGCGAAGCGGGCCTCTCCTACGAGCAGTACTTC,CASSEAGLSYEQYF,TRBV7-8,NA,TRBJ2-7,NA
TGTGCCAGCAGTGAAAGGGCAGGGCGCCGAAACACCATATATTTT,CASSERAGRRNTIYF,TRBV2,NA,TRBJ1-3,NA
TGTGCCAGCAGCCCCTTGTACGAGCAGTACTTC,CASSPLYEQYF,TRBV7-8,NA,TRBJ2-7,NA
TGTGCCAGTAGTAGGAGGGAGGGGCCTTTGGCCCAGCATTTT,CASSRREGPLAQHF,TRBV19,NA,TRBJ1-5,NA
TGTGCCAGCAGCCACCGACTAGCGGGGGACAAGTACGAGCAGTACTTC,CASSHRLAGDKYEQYF,TRBV3-1/TRBV3-2,NA,TRBJ2-7,TRBD2
TGTGCCAGCAGCCTAGTGGATGGCTACACCTTC,CASSLVDGYTF,TRBV2,NA,TRBJ1-2,NA
TGTGCCAGCAGCTGGGGGGGACAAAACACTGAAGCTTTCTTT,CASSWGGQNTEAFF,TRBV5-4,NA,TRBJ1-1,NA
TGTGCCAGCTCACCAGGGACAGGGAAACTGAGCGAGCAGTACTTC,CASSPGTGKLSEQYF,TRBV18,NA,TRBJ2-7,TRBD1
TGTGCCTGGAGCATAGCGGGAGAGCAGCCCCAGCATTTT,CAWSIAGEQPQHF,TRBV30,NA,TRBJ1-5,NA
TGCAGCGTTAATGGGGCTCCTAATGAAAAACTGTTTTTT,CSVNGAPNEKLFF,TRBV29-1,NA,TRBJ1-4,NA
TGTGCCAGCAGCCATGAGAGCAGGCAGACCCAGTACTTC,CASSHESRQTQYF,TRBV11-2,NA,TRBJ2-5,NA
TGTGCCAGCAGCTTAGACGGGGGCACTGAAGCTTTCTTT,CASSLDGGTEAFF,TRBV7-2,NA,TRBJ1-1,NA
TGTGCCAGCAGCCCGGAGTCGTATGGCAAAAACATTCAGTACTTC,CASSPESYGKNIQYF,TRBV5-4,NA,TRBJ2-4,NA
TGTGCCAGCAGACTGAAGCGGTACACTGAAGCTTTCTTT,CASRLKRYTEAFF,TRBV12-3/TRBV12-4,NA,TRBJ1-1,NA
TGTGCCAGCAGCTTGGGACAGGCTAATTCACCCCTCCACTTT,CASSLGQANSPLHF,TRBV5-4,NA,TRBJ1-6,NA
TGCGCCAGCAGCTCGGGGCCACAGGGACAGAATTCACCCCTCCACTTT,CASSSGPQGQNSPLHF,TRBV5-1,NA,TRBJ1-6,TRBD1
TGTGCCTGGAGTGTAACAGGGGGTAGGATAGGCTACACCTTC,CAWSVTGGRIGYTF,TRBV30,NA,TRBJ1-2,TRBD1
TGTGCCAGCAGCTACTCTATGGAGCAGTACTTC,CASSYSMEQYF,TRBV2,NA,TRBJ2-7,NA
TGTGCCAGCAGCGGAGGAACGGGACTAGCATACGAGACCCAGTACTTC,CASSGGTGLAYETQYF,TRBV7-8,NA,TRBJ2-5,TRBD2
TGTGCCAGCAGCATGGCGGGGGGGGGCCCTAACTATGGCTACACCTTC,CASSMAGGGPNYGYTF,TRBV27,NA,TRBJ1-2,NA
TGTGCTAGTGGTCGACCTCTGGGGCTCGGCTACGAGCAGTACTTC,CASGRPLGLGYEQYF,TRBV12-5,NA,TRBJ2-7,NA
TGTGCCTGGATTAGTCGGAGGGCCGCCGGGGACCCACACGGCACTGAAGCTTTCTTT,CAWISRRAAGDPHGTEAFF,TRBV30,NA,TRBJ1-1,NA
TGCAGCGTTACTTGGGGAGTCAATCAGCCCCAGCATTTT,CSVTWGVNQPQHF,TRBV29-1,NA,TRBJ1-5,NA
TGTGCCAGCAGTGAAGACAGGGGGACGTACCAGCCCCAGCATTTT,CASSEDRGTYQPQHF,TRBV2,NA,TRBJ1-5,TRBD1
TGTGCCTGGACCAAAAGAGGAGATACGCAGTATTTT,CAWTKRGDTQYF,TRBV30,NA,TRBJ2-3,NA
TGTGCCAGTAGTACACCGGGACAGGTGAACACTGAAGCTTTCTTT,CASSTPGQVNTEAFF,TRBV19,NA,TRBJ1-1,TRBD1
TGTGCCATCAGTGACCAAGGACAGTTATCTGAAGCTTTCTTT,CAISDQGQLSEAFF,TRBV10-3,NA,TRBJ1-1,NA
TGCGCCAGCAGTGAGTCGTACAGGGGACTCCCCGAAGCTTTCTTT,CASSESYRGLPEAFF,TRBV10-1,NA,TRBJ1-1,TRBD1
TGTGCCAGCAGTTCTGCTAGTTACGGGATCGGTGAGCAGTTCTTC,CASSSASYGIGEQFF,TRBV27,NA,TRBJ2-1,NA
TGCGCCAGCAGTGAGTGGTCTACTAGCACAGATACGCAGTATTTT,CASSEWSTSTDTQYF,TRBV10-2,NA,TRBJ2-3,NA
TGTGCTAGTGGTTTGGGACTAGCGGGGAGCTCCTACAATGAGCAGTTCTTC,CASGLGLAGSSYNEQFF,TRBV12-5,NA,TRBJ2-1,TRBD2
TGTGCCATCAGTCGTCAGGAAACAAATCAGCCCCAGCATTTT,CAISRQETNQPQHF,TRBV10-3,NA,TRBJ1-5,NA
TGTGCCAGCAACGTGGGGCAGGGCGTATCTAACTATGGCTACACCTTC,CASNVGQGVSNYGYTF,TRBV7-2,few,TRBJ1-2,NA
TGTGCCAGCAGCTGGCTCCTAGCGGGGGGACCCACAGATACGCAGTATTTT,CASSWLLAGGPTDTQYF,TRBV11-2,NA,TRBJ2-3,TRBD2
TGTGCCAGCAGTTACCCTAGGGGGGGGGCGGTCGGAGCCTACAATGAGCAGTTCTTC,CASSYPRGGAVGAYNEQFF,TRBV6-2/TRBV6-3,NA,TRBJ2-1,NA
TGTGCCTGGGTAGGGGGGGTGAACACTGAAGCTTTCTTT,CAWVGGVNTEAFF,TRBV30,NA,TRBJ1-1,NA